This T cell receptor (beta chain) is from a study of blood T cells in healthy people across ages. Study-wide findings and caveats: More naive CD4+ cells and higher diversity were found in long-lived than in aged donors.

With each sample, at least 5 micrograms of total RNA were extracted. Concerning this clonotype: Its antigen is undetermined.

The second PCR ran about 6 to 12 cycles with a sample-barcoded 5' primer and J-beta primers. With 12 random nucleotides, a template-switch adaptor tagged each individual cDNA molecule. One entry per CDR3 protein results from TCRdb running MiXCR on the 5' RACE reads. The sample yields roughly 1.6 million distinct CDR3 sequences, 34% seen once. The CDR3 runs 16 residues. Germline V CDR1 and CDR2: MDHEN, SYDVKM. V lost 3 bases and J lost 0; bases outside the gene matches: 4. The clonotype was recovered from a woman in her twenties or thirties in good health. Sequenced material: blood. This chain uses TRBV28 with TRBJ2-7; 11 bases fit TRBD2. CDR3 bases: TGTGCCAGCAGTTTGTTCGGGACTAGCGGCTCCTACGAGCAGTACTTC. Translating gives CASSLFGTSGSYEQYF.